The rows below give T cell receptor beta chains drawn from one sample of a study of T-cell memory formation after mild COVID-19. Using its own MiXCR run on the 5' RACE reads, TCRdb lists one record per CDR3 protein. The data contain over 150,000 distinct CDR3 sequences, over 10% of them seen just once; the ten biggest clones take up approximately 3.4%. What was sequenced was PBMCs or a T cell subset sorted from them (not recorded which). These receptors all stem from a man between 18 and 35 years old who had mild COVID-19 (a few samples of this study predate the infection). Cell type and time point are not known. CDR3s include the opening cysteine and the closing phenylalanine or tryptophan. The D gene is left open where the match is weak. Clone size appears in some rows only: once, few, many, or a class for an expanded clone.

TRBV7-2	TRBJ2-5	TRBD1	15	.	CASGRPGQSLETQYF	TGTGCCAGCGGCCGACCGGGACAGTCACTGGAGACCCAGTACTTC
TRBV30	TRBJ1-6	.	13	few	CAWSVSGGSPLHF	TGTGCCTGGAGTGTATCGGGTGGTTCACCCCTCCACTTT
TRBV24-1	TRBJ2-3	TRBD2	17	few	CATSGKTSGGTTDTQYF	TGTGCCACCAGTGGCAAGACTAGCGGGGGTACGACAGATACGCAGTATTTT
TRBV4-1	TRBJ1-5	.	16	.	CASSNRFPIVNQPQHF	TGCGCCAGCAGCAACAGGTTTCCAATCGTTAATCAGCCCCAGCATTTT
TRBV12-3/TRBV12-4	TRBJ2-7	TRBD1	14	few	CASSFQGAYHEQYF	TGTGCCAGCAGTTTCCAGGGGGCTTACCACGAGCAGTACTTC
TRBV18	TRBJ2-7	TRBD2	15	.	CASSLAGGSYYEQYF	TGTGCCAGCTCACTTGCGGGGGGATCCTATTACGAGCAGTACTTC
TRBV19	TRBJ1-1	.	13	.	CASSLQTAAEAFF	TGTGCCAGTAGTTTACAGACAGCGGCTGAAGCTTTCTTT
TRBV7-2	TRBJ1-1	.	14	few	CASSFYSPNTEAFF	TGTGCCAGCAGCTTTTACAGCCCGAACACTGAAGCTTTCTTT
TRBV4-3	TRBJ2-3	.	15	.	CASSQAQGSTDTQYF	TGCGCCAGCAGCCAAGCTCAGGGAAGCACAGATACGCAGTATTTT
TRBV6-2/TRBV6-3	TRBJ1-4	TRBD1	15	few	CATSGQGATNEKLFF	TGTGCCACCTCTGGACAGGGTGCAACTAATGAAAAACTGTTTTTT
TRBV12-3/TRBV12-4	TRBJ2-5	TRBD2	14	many	CASSFRGGGETQYF	TGTGCCAGCAGTTTTCGGGGGGGAGGAGAGACCCAGTACTTC
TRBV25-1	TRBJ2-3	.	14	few	CASSEPQGADTQYF	TGTGCCAGCAGTGAACCGCAGGGAGCAGATACGCAGTATTTT
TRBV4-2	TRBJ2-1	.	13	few	CASSFGRKDEQFF	TGTGCCAGCAGCTTTGGGCGGAAGGATGAGCAGTTCTTC
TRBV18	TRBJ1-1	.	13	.	CASSPRPGTEAFF	TGTGCCAGCTCACCAAGGCCAGGCACTGAAGCTTTCTTT
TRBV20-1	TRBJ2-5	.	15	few	CSARVPNRDQETQYF	TGCAGTGCTAGAGTCCCCAACAGGGACCAAGAGACCCAGTACTTC
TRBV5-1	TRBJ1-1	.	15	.	CASSLLGRQNTEAFF	TGCGCCAGCAGCTTGCTAGGACGGCAAAACACTGAAGCTTTCTTT
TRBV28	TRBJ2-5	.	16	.	CASRRGRGLWGETQYF	TGTGCCAGCAGACGTGGCCGGGGGCTCTGGGGAGAGACCCAGTACTTC
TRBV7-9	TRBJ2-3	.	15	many	CASSFEPGRTDTQYF	TGTGCCAGCAGCTTTGAGCCGGGCCGCACAGATACGCAGTATTTT
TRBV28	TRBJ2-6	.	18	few	CASSLSGLGSSGANVLTF	TGTGCCAGCAGTTTATCGGGTCTGGGGAGCTCTGGGGCCAACGTCCTGACTTTC
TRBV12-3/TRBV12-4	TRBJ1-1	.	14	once	CASSLEGRETEAFF	TGTGCCAGCAGTTTAGAGGGGCGAGAGACTGAAGCTTTCTTT
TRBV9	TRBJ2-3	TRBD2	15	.	CASSVGGGYTDTQYF	TGTGCCAGCAGCGTAGGGGGGGGGTATACAGATACGCAGTATTTT
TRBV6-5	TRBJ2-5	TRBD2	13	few	CASNGGGRETQYF	TGTGCCAGCAACGGGGGGGGGCGGGAGACCCAGTACTTC
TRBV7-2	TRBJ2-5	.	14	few	CASSSARVWETQYF	TGTGCCAGCAGCTCTGCCCGGGTGTGGGAGACCCAGTACTTC
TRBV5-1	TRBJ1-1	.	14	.	CASRPFEGETEAFF	TGCGCCAGCCGTCCCTTCGAGGGAGAGACTGAAGCTTTCTTT
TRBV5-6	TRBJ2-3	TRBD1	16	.	CASSPATGGGADTQYF	TGTGCCAGCAGCCCGGCGACAGGGGGTGGTGCAGATACGCAGTATTTT
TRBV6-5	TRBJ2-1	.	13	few	CASRRDTYNEQFF	TGTGCCAGCAGGCGGGACACCTACAATGAGCAGTTCTTC
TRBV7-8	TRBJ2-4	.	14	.	CASSMTGTNSYQYF	TGTGCCAGCAGCATGACCGGGACAAACAGTTATCAGTACTTC
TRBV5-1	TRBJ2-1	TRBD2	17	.	CASSRAGSGGILDEQFF	TGCGCCAGCAGTCGGGCGGGTAGCGGGGGTATATTAGATGAGCAGTTCTTC
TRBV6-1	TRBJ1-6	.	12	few	CASSRDFSPLHF	TGTGCCAGCAGTCGGGACTTCTCACCCCTCCACTTT
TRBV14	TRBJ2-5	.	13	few	CASSQDLWETQYF	TGTGCCAGCAGCCAAGATCTGTGGGAGACCCAGTACTTC
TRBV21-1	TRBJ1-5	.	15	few	CASSPKGTGNQPQHF	TGTGCCAGCAGCCCGAAGGGGACAGGGAATCAGCCCCAGCATTTT
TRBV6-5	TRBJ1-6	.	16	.	CASSYSPGFEPSPLHF	TGTGCCAGCAGTTACTCGCCCGGGTTCGAACCTTCACCCCTCCACTTT
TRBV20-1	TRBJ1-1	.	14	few	CSARGGAADTEAFF	TGCAGTGCTAGGGGTGGGGCTGCGGACACTGAAGCTTTCTTT
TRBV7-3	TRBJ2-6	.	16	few	CASSLQGTAGANVLTF	TGTGCCAGCAGCCTCCAGGGTACAGCTGGGGCCAACGTCCTGACTTTC
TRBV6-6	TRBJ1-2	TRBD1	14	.	CASSSLDRGGSYTF	TGTGCCAGCAGTTCCCTGGACAGGGGAGGGAGCTACACCTTC
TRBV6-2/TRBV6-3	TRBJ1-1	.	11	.	CASSSGQKAFF	TGTGCCAGCAGCTCCGGACAGAAAGCTTTCTTT
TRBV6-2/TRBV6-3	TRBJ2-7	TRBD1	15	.	CASSYPRQGLHEQYF	TGTGCCAGCAGTTACCCCCGACAGGGATTACACGAGCAGTACTTC
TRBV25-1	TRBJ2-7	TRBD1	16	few	CASSDWEQGRSYEQYF	TGTGCCAGCAGTGATTGGGAACAGGGGCGATCCTACGAGCAGTACTTC
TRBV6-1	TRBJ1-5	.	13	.	CASSGRSNQPQHF	TGTGCCAGCAGCGGACGGTCCAATCAGCCCCAGCATTTT
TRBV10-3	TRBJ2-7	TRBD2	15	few	CAISAGTSGLGEQYF	TGTGCCATCAGTGCCGGGACTAGCGGACTGGGGGAGCAGTACTTC
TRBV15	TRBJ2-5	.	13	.	CATSPRYQETQYF	TGTGCCACCAGCCCCCGGTACCAAGAGACCCAGTACTTC
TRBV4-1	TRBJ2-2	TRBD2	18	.	CASSQAFRGGRASGELFF	TGCGCCAGCAGCCAAGCCTTCCGGGGGGGCCGGGCAAGCGGGGAGCTGTTTTTT
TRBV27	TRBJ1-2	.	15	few	CASSRTGVLDYGYTF	TGTGCCAGCAGTCGAACAGGAGTCTTGGACTATGGCTACACCTTC
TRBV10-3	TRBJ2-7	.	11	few	CAIMGGDEQYF	TGTGCCATCATGGGGGGCGACGAGCAGTACTTC
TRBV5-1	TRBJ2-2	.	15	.	CASSPRELSTGELFF	TGCGCCAGCAGCCCCCGGGAATTGAGCACCGGGGAGCTGTTTTTT
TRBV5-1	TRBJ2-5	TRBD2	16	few	CASSPGLAGQQETQYF	TGCGCCAGCAGCCCAGGACTAGCGGGACAACAAGAGACCCAGTACTTC
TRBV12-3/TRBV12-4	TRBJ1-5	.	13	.	CASRRADNQPQHF	TGTGCCAGCAGGCGGGCGGACAATCAGCCCCAGCATTTT
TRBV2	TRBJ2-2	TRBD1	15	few	CASSRQGPNTGELFF	TGTGCCAGCTCTCGACAGGGTCCAAACACCGGGGAGCTGTTTTTT
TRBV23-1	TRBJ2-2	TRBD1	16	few	CASRDRGNPNTGELFF	TGCGCCAGCAGAGACAGGGGCAACCCGAACACCGGGGAGCTGTTTTTT
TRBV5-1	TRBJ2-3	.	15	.	CASSLVAGAEDTQYF	TGCGCCAGCAGCTTGGTTGCGGGGGCGGAGGATACGCAGTATTTT